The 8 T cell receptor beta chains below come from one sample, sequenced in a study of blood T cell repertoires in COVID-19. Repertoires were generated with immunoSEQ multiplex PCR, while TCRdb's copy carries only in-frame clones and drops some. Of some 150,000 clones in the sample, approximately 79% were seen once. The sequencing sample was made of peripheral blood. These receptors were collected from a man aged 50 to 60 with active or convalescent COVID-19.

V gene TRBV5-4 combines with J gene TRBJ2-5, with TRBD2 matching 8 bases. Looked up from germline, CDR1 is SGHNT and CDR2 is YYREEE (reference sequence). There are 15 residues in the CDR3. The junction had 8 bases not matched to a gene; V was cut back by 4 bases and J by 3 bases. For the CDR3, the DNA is TGTGCCAGCAGCCTTGTCGGGGGGGCGGAAGAGACCCAGTACTTC. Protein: CASSLVGGAEETQYF. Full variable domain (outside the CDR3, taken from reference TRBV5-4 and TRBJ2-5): ETGVTQSPTHLIKTRGQQVTLRCSSQSGHNTVSWYQQALGQGPQFIFQYYREEENGRGNFPPRFSGLQFPNYSSELNVNALELDDSALYLCASSLVGGAEETQYFGPGTRLLVL.

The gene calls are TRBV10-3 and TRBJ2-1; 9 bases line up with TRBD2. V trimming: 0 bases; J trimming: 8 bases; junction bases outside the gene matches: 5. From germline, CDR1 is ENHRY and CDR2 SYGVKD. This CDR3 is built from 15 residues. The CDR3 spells CAISESGLALDEQFF. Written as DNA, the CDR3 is TGTGCCATCAGTGAGTCGGGACTAGCCCTGGATGAGCAGTTCTTC.

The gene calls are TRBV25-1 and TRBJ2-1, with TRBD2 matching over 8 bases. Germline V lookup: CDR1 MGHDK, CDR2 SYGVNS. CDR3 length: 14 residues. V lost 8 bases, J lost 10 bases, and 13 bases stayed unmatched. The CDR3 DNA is TGTGCCAGCGAAAGGGGGACTAGAGTATGGGAGCAGTTCTTC. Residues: CASERGTRVWEQFF. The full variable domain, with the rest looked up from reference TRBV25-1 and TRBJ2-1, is EADIYQTPRYLVIGTGKKITLECSQTMGHDKMYWYQQDPGMELHLIHYSYGVNSTEKGDLSSESTVSRIRTEHFPLTLESARPSHTSQYLCASERGTRVWEQFFGPGTRLTVL.

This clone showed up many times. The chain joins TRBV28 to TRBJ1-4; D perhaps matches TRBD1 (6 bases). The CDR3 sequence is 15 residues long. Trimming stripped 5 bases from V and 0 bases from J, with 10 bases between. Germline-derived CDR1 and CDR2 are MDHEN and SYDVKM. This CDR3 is CASSPRQATNEKLFF. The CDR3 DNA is TGTGCCAGCAGTCCCAGACAGGCAACTAATGAAAAACTGTTTTTT.

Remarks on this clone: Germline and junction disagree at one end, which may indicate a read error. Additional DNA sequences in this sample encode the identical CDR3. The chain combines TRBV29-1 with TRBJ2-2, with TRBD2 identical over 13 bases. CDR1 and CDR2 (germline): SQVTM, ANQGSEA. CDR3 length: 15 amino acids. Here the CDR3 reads CSARTSGSGTGELFF. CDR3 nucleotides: TGCAGCGCTCGGACTAGCGGGAGTGGGACCGGAGAGCTGTTTTTT.

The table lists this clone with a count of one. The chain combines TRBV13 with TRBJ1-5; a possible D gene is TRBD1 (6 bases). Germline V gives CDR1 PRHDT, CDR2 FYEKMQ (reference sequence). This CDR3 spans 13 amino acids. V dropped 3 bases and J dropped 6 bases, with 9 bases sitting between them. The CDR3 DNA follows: TGTGCCAGCAGCTTGGGGGCCAGTCAGCCCCAGCATTTT. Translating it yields CASSLGASQPQHF.

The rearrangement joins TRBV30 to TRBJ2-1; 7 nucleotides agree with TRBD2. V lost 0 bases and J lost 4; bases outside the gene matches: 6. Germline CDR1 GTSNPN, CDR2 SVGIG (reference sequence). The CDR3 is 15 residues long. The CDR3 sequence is CAWSVNSGSYNEQFF. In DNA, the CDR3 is TGTGCCTGGAGTGTAAATAGCGGGTCTTACAATGAGCAGTTCTTC.

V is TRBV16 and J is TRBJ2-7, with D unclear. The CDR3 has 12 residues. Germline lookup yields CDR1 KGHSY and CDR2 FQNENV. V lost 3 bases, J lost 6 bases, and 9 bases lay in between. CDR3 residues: CASSHYEAEQYF. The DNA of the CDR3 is TGTGCCAGCAGCCACTATGAGGCCGAGCAGTACTTC. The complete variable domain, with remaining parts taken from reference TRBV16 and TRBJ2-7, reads GEEVAQTPKHLVRGEGQKAKLYCAPIKGHSYVFWYQQVLKNEFKFLISFQNENVFDETGMPKERFSAKCLPNSPCSLEIQATKLEDSAVYFCASSHYEAEQYFGPGTRLTVT.